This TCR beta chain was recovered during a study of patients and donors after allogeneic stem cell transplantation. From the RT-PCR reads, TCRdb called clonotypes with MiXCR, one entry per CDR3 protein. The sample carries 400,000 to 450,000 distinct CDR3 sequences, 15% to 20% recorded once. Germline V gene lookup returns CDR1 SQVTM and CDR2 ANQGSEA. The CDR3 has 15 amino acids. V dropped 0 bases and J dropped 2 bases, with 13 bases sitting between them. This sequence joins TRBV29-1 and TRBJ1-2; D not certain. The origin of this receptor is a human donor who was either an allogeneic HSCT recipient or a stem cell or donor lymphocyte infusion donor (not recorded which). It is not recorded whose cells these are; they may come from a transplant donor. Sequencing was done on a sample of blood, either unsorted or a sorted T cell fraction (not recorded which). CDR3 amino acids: CSVEEVEVENYGYTF. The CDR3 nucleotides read TGCAGCGTTGAAGAGGTGGAGGTCGAAAACTATGGCTACACCTTC. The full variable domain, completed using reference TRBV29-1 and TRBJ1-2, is SAVISQKPSRDICQRGTSLTIQCQVDSQVTMMFWYRQQPGQSLTLIATANQGSEATYESGFVIDKFPISRPNLTFSTLTVSNMSPEDSSIYLCSVEEVEVENYGYTFGSGTRLTVV.